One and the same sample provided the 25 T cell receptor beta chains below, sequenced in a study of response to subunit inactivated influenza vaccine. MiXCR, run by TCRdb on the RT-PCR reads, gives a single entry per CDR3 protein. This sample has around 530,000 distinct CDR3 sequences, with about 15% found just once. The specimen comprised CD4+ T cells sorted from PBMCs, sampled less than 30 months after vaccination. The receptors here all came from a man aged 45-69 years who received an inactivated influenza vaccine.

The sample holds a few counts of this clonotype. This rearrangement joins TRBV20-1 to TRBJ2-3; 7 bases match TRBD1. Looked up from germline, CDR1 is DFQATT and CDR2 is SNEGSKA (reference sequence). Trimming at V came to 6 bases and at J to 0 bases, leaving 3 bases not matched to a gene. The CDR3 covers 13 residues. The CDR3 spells CSATGFSTDTQYF. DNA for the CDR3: TGCAGTGCGACAGGGTTTAGCACAGATACGCAGTATTTT.

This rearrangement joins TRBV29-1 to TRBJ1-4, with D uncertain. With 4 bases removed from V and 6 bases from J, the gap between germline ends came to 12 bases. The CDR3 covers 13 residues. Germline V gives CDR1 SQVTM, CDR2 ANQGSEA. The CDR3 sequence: CSVGARGYEKLFF. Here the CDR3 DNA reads TGCAGCGTTGGGGCGAGAGGGTATGAAAAACTGTTTTTT. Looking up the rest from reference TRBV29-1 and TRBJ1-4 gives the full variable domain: SAVISQKPSRDICQRGTSLTIQCQVDSQVTMMFWYRQQPGQSLTLIATANQGSEATYESGFVIDKFPISRPNLTFSTLTVSNMSPEDSSIYLCSVGARGYEKLFFGSGTQLSVL.

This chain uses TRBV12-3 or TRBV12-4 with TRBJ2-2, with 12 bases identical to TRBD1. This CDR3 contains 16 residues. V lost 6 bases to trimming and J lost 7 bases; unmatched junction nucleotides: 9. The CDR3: CASRGRDRGRVGELFF. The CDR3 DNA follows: TGTGCCAGCAGAGGACGGGACAGGGGGCGCGTCGGGGAGCTGTTTTTT.

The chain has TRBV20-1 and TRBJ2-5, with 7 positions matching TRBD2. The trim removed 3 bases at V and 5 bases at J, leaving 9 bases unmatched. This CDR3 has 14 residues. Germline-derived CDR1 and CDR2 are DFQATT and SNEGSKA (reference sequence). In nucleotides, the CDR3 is TGCAGTGCTAGCTTACTGGCGGGGGTGGAGACCCAGTACTTC. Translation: CSASLLAGVETQYF.

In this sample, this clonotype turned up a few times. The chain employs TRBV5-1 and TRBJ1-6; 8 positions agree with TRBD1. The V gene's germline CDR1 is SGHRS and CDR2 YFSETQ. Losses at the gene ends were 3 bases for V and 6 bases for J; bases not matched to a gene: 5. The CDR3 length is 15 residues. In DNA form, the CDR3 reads TGCGCCAGCAGCTGGGGGACAGGACTTAATTCACCCCTCCACTTT. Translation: CASSWGTGLNSPLHF.

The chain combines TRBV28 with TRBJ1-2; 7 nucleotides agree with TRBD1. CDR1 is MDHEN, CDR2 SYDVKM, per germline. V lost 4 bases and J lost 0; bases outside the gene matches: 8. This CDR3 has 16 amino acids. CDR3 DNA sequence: TGTGCCAGCAGTTCATACCGGGACAGCTCTAACTATGGCTACACCTTC. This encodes CASSSYRDSSNYGYTF.

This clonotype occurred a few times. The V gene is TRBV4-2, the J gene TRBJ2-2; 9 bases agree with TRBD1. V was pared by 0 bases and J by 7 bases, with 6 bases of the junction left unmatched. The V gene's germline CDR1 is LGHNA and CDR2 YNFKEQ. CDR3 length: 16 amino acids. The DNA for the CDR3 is TGTGCCAGCAGCCAAGAGATTACAGGGGGCCACGGGGAGCTGTTTTTT. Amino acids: CASSQEITGGHGELFF.

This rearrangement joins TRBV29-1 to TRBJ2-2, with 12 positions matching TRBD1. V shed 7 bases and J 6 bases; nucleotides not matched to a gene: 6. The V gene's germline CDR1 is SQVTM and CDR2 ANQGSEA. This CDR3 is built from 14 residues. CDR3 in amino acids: CSASGTGGSGELFF. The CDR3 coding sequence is TGCAGCGCATCCGGGACAGGGGGCTCCGGGGAGCTGTTTTTT.

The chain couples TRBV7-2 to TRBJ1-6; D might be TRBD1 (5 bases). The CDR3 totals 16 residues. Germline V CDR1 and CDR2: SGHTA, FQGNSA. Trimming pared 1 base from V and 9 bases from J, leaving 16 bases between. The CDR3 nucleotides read TGTGCCAGCAGCTTAGGGGACCCCGCTATAGGTTCACCCCTCCACTTT. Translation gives CASSLGDPAIGSPLHF.

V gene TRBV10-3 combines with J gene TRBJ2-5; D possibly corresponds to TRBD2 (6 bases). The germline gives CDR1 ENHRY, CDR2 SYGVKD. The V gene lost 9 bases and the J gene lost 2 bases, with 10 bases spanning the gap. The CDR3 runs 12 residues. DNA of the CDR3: TGTGCCATGGCTAGCGAGCAAGAGACCCAGTACTTC. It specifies CAMASEQETQYF.

The CDR3, as DNA: TGTGCCAGCAGTTTATCTGGAGTGACAACGAACACCGGGGAGCTGTTTTTT. As protein: CASSLSGVTTNTGELFF. The chain joins TRBV28 to TRBJ2-2, with unresolved D. CDR3 length: 17 amino acids. Trimming shortened V by 1 base and J by 0 bases, and 12 bases separated the two germline ends. Germline lookup yields CDR1 MDHEN and CDR2 SYDVKM. The whole variable domain, filled in from reference TRBV28 and TRBJ2-2, reads DVKVTQSSRYLVKRTGEKVFLECVQDMDHENMFWYRQDPGLGLRLIYFSYDVKMKEKGDIPEGYSVSREKKERFSLILESASTNQTSMYLCASSLSGVTTNTGELFFGEGSRLTVL.

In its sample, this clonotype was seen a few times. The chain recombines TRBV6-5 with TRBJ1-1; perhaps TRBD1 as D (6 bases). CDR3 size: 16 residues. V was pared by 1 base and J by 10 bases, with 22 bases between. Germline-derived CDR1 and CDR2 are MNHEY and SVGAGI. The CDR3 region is CASSYFLQGGVGGAFF. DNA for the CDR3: TGTGCCAGCAGTTACTTCTTACAGGGAGGTGTTGGGGGAGCTTTCTTT.

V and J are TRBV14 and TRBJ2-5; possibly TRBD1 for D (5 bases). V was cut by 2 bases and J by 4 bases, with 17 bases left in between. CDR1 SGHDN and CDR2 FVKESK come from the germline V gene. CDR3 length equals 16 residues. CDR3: CASSQMSGREGETQYF. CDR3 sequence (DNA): TGTGCCAGCAGCCAAATGTCTGGCAGGGAAGGAGAGACCCAGTACTTC.

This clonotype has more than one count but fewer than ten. The CDR3 nucleotides read TGTGCCAGCAGTTACAATTTGGTCGGCTACGAGCAGTACTTC. This encodes CASSYNLVGYEQYF. This sequence joins TRBV6-2 or TRBV6-3 and TRBJ2-7; D is unclear. V shed 2 bases and J shed 3 bases, with 11 bases lying between them. Germline V gene sequence: CDR1 MNHEY, CDR2 SVGEGT. The CDR3 covers 14 residues.

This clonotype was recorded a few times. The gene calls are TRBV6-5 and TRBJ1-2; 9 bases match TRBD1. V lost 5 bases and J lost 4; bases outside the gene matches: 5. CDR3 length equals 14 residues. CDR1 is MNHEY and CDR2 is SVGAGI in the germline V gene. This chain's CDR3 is CASSLQGAGYGYTF. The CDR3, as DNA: TGTGCCAGCAGTCTACAGGGGGCGGGCTATGGCTACACCTTC.

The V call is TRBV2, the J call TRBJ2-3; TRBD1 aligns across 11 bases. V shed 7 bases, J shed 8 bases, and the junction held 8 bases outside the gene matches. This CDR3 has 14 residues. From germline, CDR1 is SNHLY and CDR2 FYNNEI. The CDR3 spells CASMRTGGGGTQYF. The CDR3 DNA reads TGTGCCAGCATGAGGACAGGGGGCGGAGGTACGCAGTATTTT.

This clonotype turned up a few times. The CDR3, as DNA: TGCGCCAGCAGATACGCCGGGACAGAATACAATGAGCAGTTCTTC. It codes for CASRYAGTEYNEQFF. The rearrangement links TRBV5-1 to TRBJ2-1; TRBD1 aligns across 7 bases. Germline trimming cut 5 bases from V and 4 bases from J; bases unmatched to any gene: 9. The CDR3 totals 15 residues. Germline values: CDR1 SGHRS, CDR2 YFSETQ.

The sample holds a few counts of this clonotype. The CDR3 region is CASSLVGPGRFNEQFF. The CDR3 region has the DNA TGCGCCAGCAGCTTGGTAGGGCCGGGCAGATTCAATGAGCAGTTCTTC. V usage is TRBV5-1 and J usage is TRBJ2-1; no clear D gene. Germline CDR1 reads SGHRS; CDR2 reads YFSETQ. Trimming left V 0 bases short and J 6 bases short, with 16 bases between. The CDR3 runs to 16 residues.

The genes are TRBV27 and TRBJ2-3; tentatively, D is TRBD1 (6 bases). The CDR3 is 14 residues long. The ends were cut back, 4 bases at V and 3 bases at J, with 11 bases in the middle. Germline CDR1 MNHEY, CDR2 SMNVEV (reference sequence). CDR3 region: CASSSHRDTDTQYF. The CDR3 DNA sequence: TGTGCCAGCAGTTCCCACAGGGATACAGATACGCAGTATTTT.

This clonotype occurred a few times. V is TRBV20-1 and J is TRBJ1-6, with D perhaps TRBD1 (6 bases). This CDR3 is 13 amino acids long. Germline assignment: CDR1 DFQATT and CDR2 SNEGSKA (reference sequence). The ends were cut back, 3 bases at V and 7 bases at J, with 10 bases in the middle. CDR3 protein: CSARYQGNSPLHF. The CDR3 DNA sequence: TGCAGTGCTAGGTATCAGGGGAATTCACCCCTCCACTTT.

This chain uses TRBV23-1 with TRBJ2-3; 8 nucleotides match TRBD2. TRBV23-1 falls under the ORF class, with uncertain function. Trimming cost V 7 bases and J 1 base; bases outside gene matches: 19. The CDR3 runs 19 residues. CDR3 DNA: TGCGCCAGCATAGGTGGATCGAGGAAGCGGGAGTACGGCACAGATACGCAGTATTTT. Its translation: CASIGGSRKREYGTDTQYF.

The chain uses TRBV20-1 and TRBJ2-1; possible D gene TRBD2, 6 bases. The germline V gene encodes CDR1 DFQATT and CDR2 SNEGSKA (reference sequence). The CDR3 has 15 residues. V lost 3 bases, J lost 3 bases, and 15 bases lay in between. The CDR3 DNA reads TGCAGTGCTAGCCGTCAACGTAGCGGCTACAATGAGCAGTTCTTC. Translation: CSASRQRSGYNEQFF.

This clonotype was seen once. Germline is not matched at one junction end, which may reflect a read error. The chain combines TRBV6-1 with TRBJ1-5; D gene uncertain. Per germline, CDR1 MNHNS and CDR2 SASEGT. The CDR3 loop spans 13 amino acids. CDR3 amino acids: CASSPSPWQPQHF. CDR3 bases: TGCGCCAGCAGCCCATCGCCCTGGCAGCCCCAGCATTTT.

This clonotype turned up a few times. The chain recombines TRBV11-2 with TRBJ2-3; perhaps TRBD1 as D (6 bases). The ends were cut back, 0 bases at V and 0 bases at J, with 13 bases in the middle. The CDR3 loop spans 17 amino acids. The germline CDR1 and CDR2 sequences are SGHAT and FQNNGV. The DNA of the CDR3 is TGTGCCAGCAGCTTAGATCTGACAGGTGCTAGCACAGATACGCAGTATTTT. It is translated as CASSLDLTGASTDTQYF.

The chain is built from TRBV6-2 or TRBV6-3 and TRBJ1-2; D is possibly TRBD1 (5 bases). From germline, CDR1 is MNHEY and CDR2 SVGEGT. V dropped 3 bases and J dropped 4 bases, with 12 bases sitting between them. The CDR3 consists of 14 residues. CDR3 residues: CASSYTGQGYGYTF. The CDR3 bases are TGTGCCAGCAGTTATACAGGACAAGGCTATGGCTACACCTTC.